Listed here are 30 T cell receptor beta chains from one sample, sequenced in a study of T cell repertoires in cytomegalovirus infection (dated 2019 in TCRdb). Data came from an Illumina HiSeq 1500. TCRdb reran the public reads through fastp at Q25 and MiXCR, keeping productive beta chains. Under each unique CDR3 protein, matching rows form one entry showing the most common genes and DNA. The sample table contains about 770,000 distinct CDR3 sequences; only one count was recorded for 25% to 30% of them. Clones ranked in the top ten supply around 14% of the sample. Their specific antigens are unknown. The sample's treatment or condition, from its label and the paper: in vitro stimulation with specific CMV peptide epitopes to enrich CMV-specific T cells. The sequencing here drew on cultured CD8+ T cells from PBMCs, taken from culture after CMV antigen stimulation. The receptors stem from a human donor in good health (CMV status not recorded). Some clones in this sample may be carry-over from other donors' samples.

This clonotype was detected only once. Being one base from a much bigger clone, this may be a read error. V is TRBV7-6 and J is TRBJ1-5; D is uncertain. V lost 6 bases and J lost 8, with 14 bases in between. The CDR3 spans 13 residues. Germline V CDR1 and CDR2: SGHVS, FNYEAQ. CDR3 region: CASRSYCWEPQHF. The CDR3 nucleotides read TGTGCCAGCAGATCGTACTGTTGGGAGCCCCAGCATTTT.

This clonotype came up many times. The chain recombines TRBV7-8 with TRBJ2-1; TRBD1 agrees at 7 bases. The CDR3 extends over 17 amino acids. Unmatched junction bases numbered 8, after V lost 1 base and J lost 2 bases. Germline CDR1 is SGHVS and CDR2 is FQNEAQ. The CDR3 spells CASSLVRGFSTYNEQFF. CDR3 in DNA: TGTGCCAGCAGCTTAGTCAGGGGGTTCTCTACCTACAATGAGCAGTTCTTC.

This chain uses TRBV7-9 with TRBJ2-1; D gene unclear. V lost 2 bases and J 12 bases, leaving 23 bases between the germline ends. CDR1 is SEHNR and CDR2 is FQNEAQ in the germline V gene (reference sequence). There are 16 residues in the CDR3. CDR3 sequence reads: CASSLHPLNGDPLQFF. The CDR3 nucleotides read TGTGCCAGCAGCTTACACCCTTTGAATGGAGACCCTTTGCAGTTCTTC.

The V and J genes are TRBV20-1 and TRBJ2-5, with TRBD2 identical over 14 bases. CDR3 size: 17 residues. Germline V gene sequence: CDR1 DFQATT, CDR2 SNEGSKA (reference sequence). Unmatched junction bases numbered 7, after V lost 0 bases and J lost 4 bases. The chain's CDR3 is CSAREVTSGGAGETQYF. CDR3 sequence (DNA): TGCAGTGCTAGAGAAGTGACTAGCGGGGGGGCCGGAGAGACCCAGTACTTC.

V is TRBV5-1 and J is TRBJ1-2, with D hard to call. V shed 3 bases and J shed 5 bases, with 14 bases lying between them. The CDR3 length is 14 residues. Germline V gene lookup returns CDR1 SGHRS and CDR2 YFSETQ. The CDR3 DNA follows: TGCGCCAGCAGCTCACCGTCCGGCCCGTATGGCTACACCTTC. It translates to CASSSPSGPYGYTF.

In this sample, this clonotype turned up a few times. V usage is TRBV12-3 or TRBV12-4 and J usage is TRBJ1-4; tentatively, D is TRBD1 (5 bases). The CDR3 is made up of 16 amino acids. V lost 0 bases and J 1 base, leaving 9 bases between the germline ends. CDR3 in amino acids: CASSLAYRLTNEKLFF. The CDR3, as DNA: TGTGCCAGCAGTTTAGCATACAGGCTAACTAATGAAAAACTGTTTTTT.

In nucleotides, the CDR3 is TGTGCCATCAGCTCCTCCGCAGACTCCTACGAGCAGTACGTC. Residues: CAISSSADSYEQYV. This chain connects TRBV10-3 to TRBJ2-7, with D unresolved. Germline V CDR1 and CDR2: ENHRY, SYGVKD. With 6 bases removed from V and 0 bases from J, the gap between germline ends came to 12 bases. The CDR3 is made up of 14 amino acids.

V usage is TRBV12-3 or TRBV12-4 and J usage is TRBJ2-3, with D maybe TRBD1 (5 bases). Trimming pared 2 bases from V and 4 bases from J, leaving 16 bases between. The CDR3 length is 16 residues. The CDR3 DNA follows: TGTGCCAGCAGTTTAAAGGGGCGAAGAAGCGCAGATACGCAGTATTTT. Translation gives CASSLKGRRSADTQYF.

The chain has TRBV7-9 and TRBJ2-1; D tentatively fits TRBD1 or TRBD2 (5 bases each). The CDR3 contains 17 residues. V lost 6 bases and J 0 bases, leaving 18 bases between the germline ends. Germline loops: CDR1 SEHNR, CDR2 FQNEAQ (reference sequence). In DNA, the CDR3 is TGTGCCAGCAGTCCGGGACCTACCCAAAGCTCCTACAATGAGCAGTTCTTC. It yields the protein CASSPGPTQSSYNEQFF.

This clonotype was detected once. The V gene is TRBV12-3 or TRBV12-4, the J gene TRBJ2-7; no clear D. The CDR3 has 12 amino acids. The V end was cut by 6 bases, the J end by 3 bases, with 9 bases between. In nucleotides, the CDR3 is TGTGCCAGCAGAGCCCCAGGCTACGAGCAGTACTTC. Its protein product is CASRAPGYEQYF.

The CDR3 bases are TGTGCCAGTAGTCTACCCGCGGACACGAACACTGAAGCTTTCTTT. Its protein is CASSLPADTNTEAFF. The V gene is TRBV19, the J gene TRBJ1-1; D possibly corresponds to TRBD1 (5 bases). This CDR3 has 15 amino acids. Germline values: CDR1 LNHDA, CDR2 SQIVND (reference sequence). V lost 5 bases and J 1 base, leaving 14 bases between the germline ends.

This clonotype was counted ten times or more. CDR3 protein: CASSLADRPSRHEQFF. The CDR3 nucleotides are TGTGCCAGCAGCTTAGCGGATAGGCCCTCGAGGCATGAGCAGTTCTTC. The rearrangement links TRBV7-8 to TRBJ2-1; D is undetermined. The CDR3 runs to 16 residues. Trimming took off 0 bases at V and 8 bases at J, with 17 bases between the two ends. Germline V lookup: CDR1 SGHVS, CDR2 FQNEAQ.

The chain uses TRBV7-9 and TRBJ2-5; tentative D call: TRBD1 (5 bases). The V gene's germline CDR1 is SEHNR and CDR2 FQNEAQ (reference sequence). The length of the CDR3 is 16 residues. Between the trimmed V and J ends, which lost 3 bases and 5 bases, there was a span of 19 bases. CDR3 sequence (DNA): TGTGCCAGCAGCTTTAGTTCAGGGATCCCCAGGGAGACCCAGTACTTC. It specifies CASSFSSGIPRETQYF.

The chain combines TRBV4-2 with TRBJ1-3, with D perhaps TRBD1 (6 bases). The ends were cut back, 1 base at V and 0 bases at J, with 10 bases in the middle. CDR3 length equals 16 residues. Germline CDR1 reads LGHNA; CDR2 reads YNFKEQ. Here the CDR3 reads CASSQGGGSSGNTIYF. DNA of the CDR3: TGTGCCAGCAGCCAAGGAGGGGGTTCCTCTGGAAACACCATATATTTT.

The J gene is TRBJ1-3, the V gene TRBV3-1, with no clear D. Trimming removed 1 base from V and 3 bases from J, with 13 bases in between. Germline V gene lookup returns CDR1 LGHDT and CDR2 YNNKEL (reference sequence). The CDR3 runs to 16 residues. CDR3 DNA: TGTGCCAGCAGCCAAGTGCCGACCCTCCTTGGAAACACCATATATTTT. Encoded protein: CASSQVPTLLGNTIYF.

This clonotype appeared a few times. The chain carries TRBV12-5 and TRBJ1-1; 7 bases line up with TRBD1. The CDR3 runs 11 residues. Trimming cost V 1 base and J 12 bases; bases outside gene matches: 2. Per germline, CDR1 LGHNT and CDR2 FRNRAP. CDR3 sequence: CASGLATGTFF. CDR3 coding DNA: TGTGCTAGTGGTTTGGCGACAGGGACTTTCTTT.

This clonotype appeared a few times. The chain recombines TRBV5-4 with TRBJ1-2, with 11 bases aligning to TRBD1. The germline gives CDR1 SGHNT, CDR2 YYREEE (reference sequence). The CDR3 covers 18 residues. The V segment lost 4 bases and the J segment 5 bases; nucleotides outside the gene matches: 16. The CDR3, as DNA: TGTGCCAGCAGCGACGGGCCTCCTGGGACAGGGGGTTTTTATGGCTACACCTTC. Its protein product is CASSDGPPGTGGFYGYTF.

The V and J genes are TRBV27 and TRBJ1-3; no reliable D call. V shed 3 bases and J shed 4 bases, with 10 bases lying between them. The CDR3 runs to 14 residues. The germline gives CDR1 MNHEY, CDR2 SMNVEV (reference sequence). Here the CDR3 reads CASSFAQTGNTIYF. Written as DNA, the CDR3 is TGTGCCAGCAGTTTTGCCCAAACAGGAAACACCATATATTTT.

This clonotype was seen a few times. CDR3 amino acids: CASSLAPKKNTEAFF. CDR3 coding DNA: TGTGCCAGCAGCTTAGCGCCTAAGAAGAACACTGAAGCTTTCTTT. The rearrangement links TRBV7-9 to TRBJ1-1; unclear D gene. V was cut by 0 bases and J by 1 base, with 9 bases left in between. The CDR3 covers 15 residues. The germline V gene encodes CDR1 SEHNR and CDR2 FQNEAQ (reference sequence).

Ten or more counts support this clonotype. The V and J genes are TRBV12-3 or TRBV12-4 and TRBJ1-1; D unresolved. This CDR3 region has 13 residues. Deletions cut 6 bases from V and 7 bases from J, with 15 bases between. The CDR3 DNA reads as TGTGCCAGCAGCCGAGTCCCCCTAATTGAAGCTTTCTTT. Its protein product is CASSRVPLIEAFF.

The chain carries TRBV9 and TRBJ1-5; unclear D gene. V was clipped by 0 bases and J by 0 bases, with 7 bases between them. Looked up from germline, CDR1 is SGDLS and CDR2 is YYNGEE. The CDR3 runs 15 residues. The CDR3, as DNA: TGTGCCAGCAGCGTAGGAGAGAATAGCAATCAGCCCCAGCATTTT. It codes for CASSVGENSNQPQHF. The full variable domain, with the rest looked up from reference TRBV9 and TRBJ1-5, is DSGVTQTPKHLITATGQRVTLRCSPRSGDLSVYWYQQSLDQGLQFLIQYYNGEERAKGNILERFSAQQFPDLHSELNLSSLELGDSALYFCASSVGENSNQPQHFGDGTRLSIL.

This clonotype was recorded a few times. This chain connects TRBV10-2 to TRBJ2-7; 11 nucleotides align to TRBD1. V gave up 7 bases and J gave up 4 bases; unmatched junction bases: 6. CDR1 WSHSY and CDR2 SAAADI come from the germline V gene. This CDR3 has 14 amino acids. CDR3 sequence: CASTPDRGRYEQYF. In DNA, the CDR3 is TGCGCCAGCACCCCGGACAGGGGGCGTTACGAGCAGTACTTC.

This CDR3 is CASSVLAGLTEKLFF. CDR3 nucleotides: TGTGCCAGCAGTGTCCTGGCAGGGCTAACAGAAAAACTGTTTTTT. The rearrangement uses TRBV12-3 or TRBV12-4 and TRBJ1-4, with D perhaps TRBD1 (5 bases). Trimming left V 5 bases short and J 8 bases short, with 18 bases between. This CDR3 is 15 amino acids long.

This clonotype came up a few times. The V call is TRBV13, the J call TRBJ2-2; 10 nucleotides align to TRBD2. The trim removed 5 bases at V and 4 bases at J, leaving 10 bases unmatched. The CDR3 consists of 17 residues. Germline CDR1 PRHDT, CDR2 FYEKMQ (reference sequence). CDR3 sequence reads: CASSPRRLAGLTGELFF. The CDR3 coding sequence is TGTGCCAGCAGCCCTAGGAGACTAGCGGGCCTCACCGGGGAGCTGTTTTTT.

The chain is built from TRBV2 and TRBJ1-2, with D possibly being TRBD1 (6 bases). The length of the CDR3 is 15 residues. Per germline, CDR1 SNHLY and CDR2 FYNNEI. V lost 5 bases and J 0 bases, leaving 13 bases between the germline ends. The CDR3 protein is CASSMDRRANYGYTF. CDR3 in DNA: TGTGCCAGCAGTATGGACAGACGAGCTAACTATGGCTACACCTTC.

The rearrangement uses TRBV5-4 and TRBJ2-7, with TRBD1 matching over 7 bases. The length of the CDR3 is 15 residues. CDR1 is SGHNT and CDR2 is YYREEE in the germline V gene (reference sequence). V was clipped by 0 bases and J by 4 bases; unmatched bases: 7. In DNA, the CDR3 is TGTGCCAGCAGCTTGGCGTATGGGACAGCATACGAGCAGTACTTC. As protein: CASSLAYGTAYEQYF.

This clonotype was counted a few times. The rearrangement uses TRBV7-2 and TRBJ2-7, with D possibly called TRBD1 or TRBD2 (5 bases each). CDR1 and CDR2 (germline): SGHTA, FQGNSA. The CDR3 has 14 amino acids. The V gene lost 5 bases and the J gene lost 2 bases, with 13 bases spanning the gap. The CDR3 DNA sequence: TGTGCCAGCAGCATACGGGACCCCGCCTACGAGCAGTACTTC. Translating gives CASSIRDPAYEQYF.

The rearrangement uses TRBV10-3 and TRBJ1-5; 7 bases map to TRBD1. Germline V gene lookup returns CDR1 ENHRY and CDR2 SYGVKD. Germline trimming cut 10 bases from V and 0 bases from J; bases unmatched to any gene: 9. The CDR3 runs to 15 residues. CDR3 nucleotide sequence: TGTGCCAGCTCTGACAGGGACTATAGCAATCAGCCCCAGCATTTT. It is translated as CASSDRDYSNQPQHF.

The DNA for the CDR3 is TGTGCCAGCAGCTACCCGGGTTTCAATGAAAAACTGTTTTTT. This codes for CASSYPGFNEKLFF. This chain joins TRBV7-9 and TRBJ1-4; D remains ambiguous. The V and J ends lost 4 bases and 5 bases respectively, with 11 bases between them. CDR3 length: 14 amino acids. Germline V gene data show CDR1 as SEHNR and CDR2 as FQNEAQ (reference sequence).

This sequence joins TRBV28 and TRBJ2-7; no definite D call. This CDR3 spans 13 amino acids. Trimming took 1 base from V and 4 from J, leaving 8 bases between them. Per germline, CDR1 MDHEN and CDR2 SYDVKM. CDR3 sequence: CASSLYSAYEQYF. CDR3 coding DNA: TGTGCCAGCAGTTTATACTCCGCGTACGAGCAGTACTTC.